These T cell receptor beta chains were read from a single sample in a study of blood T cells in healthy people across ages. MiXCR, applied by TCRdb to the 5' RACE reads, yields one record per CDR3 protein. The sample has approximately 290,000 distinct CDR3 sequences, 25% to 30% seen once. Sequencing was carried out using blood. These receptor sequences come from a woman aged 70-85 years in good health. Both conserved end residues are part of each CDR3. A D gene is named only where the DNA matches it firmly. A row's size may be missing; if present it is once, few, many or a size class.

NA	TRBV6-1	TRBJ2-1	NA	TGTGCCAGCAGTCTTAACGGACCCTACAATGAGCAGTTCTTC	CASSLNGPYNEQFF
NA	TRBV7-3	TRBJ2-5	NA	TGTGCCAGCAGCTTAGGGTCTCACGAGCAAGAGACCCAGTACTTC	CASSLGSHEQETQYF
NA	TRBV9	TRBJ1-6	NA	TGTGCCAGCAGCGTAGAGCGGGGCAATTCACCCCTCCACTTT	CASSVERGNSPLHF
NA	TRBV6-6	TRBJ2-1	NA	TGTGCCAGCAGTTACCCACGGGAATACAATGAGCAGTTCTTC	CASSYPREYNEQFF
NA	TRBV10-3	TRBJ1-5	TRBD1	TGTGCCATCAAAAGCGCTGCAGGGGGCGATCAGCCCCAGCATTTT	CAIKSAAGGDQPQHF
once	TRBV6-6	TRBJ2-1	TRBD1	TGTGCCAGCACCTCGGGACAGGGTGTGGGTGAGCAGTTCTTC	CASTSGQGVGEQFF
once	TRBV5-1	TRBJ2-1	NA	TGCGCCAGCAGCGCGGAGTTTAGCGGCTACAATGAGCAGTTCTTC	CASSAEFSGYNEQFF
NA	TRBV6-1	TRBJ2-5	NA	TGTGCCAGCAGCCCTACTGTAGCCGCGGGCCAAGAGACCCAGTACTTC	CASSPTVAAGQETQYF
NA	TRBV4-2	TRBJ2-1	NA	TGTGCCAGCAGCCAAGGGCGACCGAGCAATGAGCAGTTCTTC	CASSQGRPSNEQFF
many	TRBV9	TRBJ1-3	NA	TGTGCCAGCAGCGTAGATCCGCTCTCTGGAAACACCATATATTTT	CASSVDPLSGNTIYF
NA	TRBV5-1	TRBJ1-1	NA	TGCGCCAGCAGCACCGAGGGGCGCAGACTGAACGCTGAAGCTTTCTTT	CASSTEGRRLNAEAFF
few	TRBV15	TRBJ2-4	NA	TGTGCCACCAGCAGAGATTATTTTGACATCTCAGCCGAAAACATTCAGTACTTC	CATSRDYFDISAENIQYF
NA	TRBV6-6	TRBJ1-6	NA	TGTGCCAGCCCGCTCGAGTATAATTCACCCCTCCACTTC	CASPLEYNSPLHF
NA	TRBV6-6	TRBJ1-4	NA	TGTGCCAGCACGTCCGGGGTAGTCTACGAAAAACTGTTTTTT	CASTSGVVYEKLFF
NA	TRBV7-3	TRBJ2-5	NA	TGTGCCAGCAGCTTAACTGGGTTTAGGGAGACCCAGTACTTC	CASSLTGFRETQYF
NA	TRBV5-1	TRBJ2-7	TRBD1	TGCGCCAGCAGCGTCGGACAGGGAACCTACGAGCAGTACTTC	CASSVGQGTYEQYF
many	TRBV29-1	TRBJ1-4	NA	TGCAGCGTTGCGGCACAGGCAGGTGAAAAACTGTTTTTT	CSVAAQAGEKLFF
NA	TRBV28	TRBJ1-5	NA	TGTGCCAGCAGCTTAGGGGCCTTCAATCAGCCCCAGCATTTT	CASSLGAFNQPQHF
NA	TRBV12-3/TRBV12-4	TRBJ2-3	NA	TGTGCCAGCAGTACATTGGCAGATACGCAGTATTTT	CASSTLADTQYF
NA	TRBV11-2	TRBJ2-3	NA	TGTGCCAGCAGCCTCTGGACAGATGCGCGGTATTTT	CASSLWTDARYF
NA	TRBV24-1	TRBJ2-7	NA	TGTGCCACCAGTGACCGGACAGATGTGCAGTACTTC	CATSDRTDVQYF
few	TRBV27	TRBJ2-7	NA	TGTGCCAGCAGTACCAAGGGGGCAACTAGCGGCTACGAGCAGTACTTC	CASSTKGATSGYEQYF
NA	TRBV20-1	TRBJ2-2	TRBD1	TGCAGTGCAATCCTGGGACAGGGGAGAGGGGGGGAGCTGTTTTTT	CSAILGQGRGGELFF
NA	TRBV5-5	TRBJ2-7	TRBD1	TGTGCCAGCAGCGCCGGGACAGGGGATCGGGCATTCTACGAGCAGTACTTC	CASSAGTGDRAFYEQYF
few	TRBV9	TRBJ2-3	TRBD1	TGTGCCAGCAGCGAGAGGACAGGGGCGGCGGATACGCAGTATTTT	CASSERTGAADTQYF
NA	TRBV6-2/TRBV6-3	TRBJ2-5	NA	TGTGCCAGCAGTTCCACCGGGACGACCCGGGAGACCCAGTACTTC	CASSSTGTTRETQYF
NA	TRBV6-6	TRBJ1-5	TRBD1	TGTGCCAGTAAGACAGGGGAAAGCAATCAGCCCCAGCATTTT	CASKTGESNQPQHF
NA	TRBV12-3/TRBV12-4	TRBJ1-2	TRBD1	TGTGCCAGCAGCCCATGGACAGGGAGAAATGGCTACACCTTC	CASSPWTGRNGYTF
many	TRBV7-9	TRBJ2-1	NA	TGTGCCAGCAGCTTTGAGTCGCTCTACAATGAGCAGTTCTTC	CASSFESLYNEQFF
few	TRBV6-5	TRBJ1-2	NA	TGTGCCAGCTCGACTCGGAGCAATAAACCCTTCGGCTACACCTTC	CASSTRSNKPFGYTF
few	TRBV7-8	TRBJ2-7	NA	TGTGCCAGCAGCTTAACACCGGCCACCTACGAGCAGTACTTC	CASSLTPATYEQYF
NA	TRBV4-1	TRBJ2-3	TRBD2	TGCGCCAGCAGCTCCCCGGGTAGCGGGACTCTTGATACGCAGTATTTT	CASSSPGSGTLDTQYF
few	TRBV12-3/TRBV12-4	TRBJ2-6	TRBD1	TGTGCCAGCAGTGAGACAGGGGCTGGGGCCAACGTCCTGACTTTC	CASSETGAGANVLTF
NA	TRBV12-3/TRBV12-4	TRBJ2-3	NA	TGTGCCAGCAGTTGGTCTGTAAGCACAGATACGCAGTATTTT	CASSWSVSTDTQYF
NA	TRBV7-2	TRBJ2-4	NA	TGTGCCAGCAGCTTAAGAGGATTGCTAGCCAAAAACATTCAGTACTTC	CASSLRGLLAKNIQYF